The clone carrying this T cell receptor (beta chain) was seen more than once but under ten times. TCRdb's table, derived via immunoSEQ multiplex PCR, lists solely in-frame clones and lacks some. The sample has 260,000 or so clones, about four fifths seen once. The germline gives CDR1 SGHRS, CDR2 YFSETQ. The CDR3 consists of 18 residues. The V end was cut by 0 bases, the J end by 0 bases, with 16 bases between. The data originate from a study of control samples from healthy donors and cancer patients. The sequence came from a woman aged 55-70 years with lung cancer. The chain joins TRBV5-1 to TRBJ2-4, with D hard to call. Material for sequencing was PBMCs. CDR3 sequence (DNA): TGCGCCAGCAGCTTGGGGTTGATCCCGGTACTAGCCAAAAACATTCAGTACTTC. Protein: CASSLGLIPVLAKNIQYF.